This is a list of T cell receptor beta chains from one sample in a study of cytomegalovirus exposure and HLA in healthy donors. Produced via immunoSEQ multiplex PCR; TCRdb's table is partial and in-frame only. Altogether about 83,000 clones are present, about four fifths being singletons, with the ten largest covering 1.9%. The sample was PBMCs. These receptors were taken from a woman aged 25-40 years in good health and CMV-seronegative. Both conserved end residues are part of each CDR3. The order of the fields is clone size, J gene, D gene, V gene, CDR3 protein, CDR3 DNA. A D gene is named only where the DNA matches it firmly. Size is stated for part of the rows, as once, few or many counts, or as a class when the clone is expanded.

>few|TRBJ2-7|TRBD2|TRBV7-9
CSSSAGDGSPYEQYF
TGTTCCAGCAGCGCGGGGGACGGGAGCCCCTACGAGCAGTACTTC
>-|TRBJ2-1|TRBD2|TRBV7-6
CASSATSGEQFF
TGTGCCAGCAGCGCGACTAGCGGTGAGCAGTTCTTC
>-|TRBJ2-3|-|TRBV21-1
CASARRTSGTDTQYF
TGTGCCAGCGCCCGCAGGACTAGCGGGACTGATACGCAGTATTTT
>-|TRBJ2-6|TRBD1|TRBV6-4
CARTGVNGANVLTF
TGTGCCAGAACAGGGGTGAATGGGGCCAACGTCCTGACTTTC
>-|TRBJ1-3|TRBD1|TRBV9
CASSVAGTGYGSGNTIYF
TGTGCCAGCAGCGTAGCTGGGACAGGTTACGGCTCTGGAAACACCATATATTTT
>-|TRBJ2-5|TRBD1|TRBV19
CASSPLGQGPAETQYF
TGTGCCAGTAGTCCCCTGGGACAGGGCCCGGCGGAGACCCAGTACTTC
>-|TRBJ1-2|TRBD1|TRBV6-5
CASRYGQAAGYGYTF
TGTGCCAGCAGATATGGACAGGCCGCGGGCTATGGCTACACCTTC
>-|TRBJ1-5|-|TRBV28
CASTWGGYSNQPQHF
TGTGCCAGCACTTGGGGGGGATATAGCAATCAGCCCCAGCATTTT
>-|TRBJ2-1|TRBD2|TRBV29-1
CSVGLADNEQFF
TGCAGCGTCGGACTAGCGGACAATGAGCAGTTCTTC
>-|TRBJ1-1|-|TRBV2
CASRLDTGTEAFF
TGTGCCAGCAGATTAGACACAGGCACTGAAGCTTTCTTT